This T cell receptor beta chain derives from a study of regulatory T cells in long-lasting Graves disease. The V and J ends lost 5 bases and 7 bases respectively, with 11 bases between them. The CDR3 covers 13 residues. The germline CDR1 and CDR2 sequences are SGHVS and FQNEAQ. In building TCR beta libraries, iRepertoire HTBI primers were used together with Arm-PCR of CDR3 regions. Authors' data handling: Overall, samples carried some 67 TRBV and more than 13 TRBJ segments. TCRdb called the multiplex PCR reads again in MiXCR, with one record for every CDR3 protein. Clone size and V and J calls follow TCRdb, not the original study. The sample has about 400,000 distinct CDR3 sequences, 20% seen once. Noted time point: persistent/refractory GD, antithyroid drugs over 5 years with positive TRAb. From PBMCs, RNA was extracted and then used to make the TCR library. An endocrinology department in Xi'an, China, supplied the patients.

This clonotype was recorded at least ten times. Sequencing was performed on peripheral blood mononuclear cells (PBMCs), taken when the disease was refractory, from a patient treated with antithyroid drugs. This chain links TRBV7-8 with TRBJ1-4; TRBD1 might be the D (5 bases). This receptor was taken from a female donor with Graves disease. This CDR3 reads CASSGQGTEKLFF. In DNA form, the CDR3 reads TGTGCCAGCAGCGGGCAGGGAACTGAAAAACTGTTTTTT.